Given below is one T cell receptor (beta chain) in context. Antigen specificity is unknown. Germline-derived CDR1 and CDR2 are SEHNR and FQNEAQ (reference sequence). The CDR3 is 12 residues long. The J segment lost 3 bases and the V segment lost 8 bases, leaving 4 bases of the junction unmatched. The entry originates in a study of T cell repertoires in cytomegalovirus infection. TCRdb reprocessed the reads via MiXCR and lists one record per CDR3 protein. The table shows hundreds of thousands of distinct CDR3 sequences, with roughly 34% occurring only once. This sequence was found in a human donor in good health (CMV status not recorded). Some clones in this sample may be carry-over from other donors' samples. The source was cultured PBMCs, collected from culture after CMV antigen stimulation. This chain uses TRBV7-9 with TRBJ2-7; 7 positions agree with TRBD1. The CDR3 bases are TGTGCCAGCGGGACAGAATACTACGAGCAGTACTTC. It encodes CASGTEYYEQYF.